Following are 21 T cell receptor beta chains from one sample sequenced in a study of radiation and T cells in renal cell carcinoma. The time point denotes: blood 4 weeks post-SBRT, at nephrectomy. The treatment was: 15 Gy SBRT to primary tumor, nephrectomy 4 weeks later. Data came from immunoSEQ multiplex PCR; TCRdb stores just in-frame clones and leaves some out. This repertoire shows about 43,000 clones, 65% to 85% found once; its top ten account for 27%. The material sequenced was blood, taken from a patient whose treatment included radiotherapy and nephrectomy. These receptors were taken from a woman in her 70s with renal cell carcinoma.

This clone was found once. This chain joins TRBV19 and TRBJ1-1; D not certain. Trimming left V 7 bases short and J 6 bases short, with 12 bases between. Germline assignment: CDR1 LNHDA and CDR2 SQIVND (reference sequence). The CDR3 is 12 residues long. The CDR3 sequence: CASTVGVAEAFF. CDR3 nucleotide sequence: TGTGCCAGTACGGTGGGTGTTGCTGAAGCTTTCTTT.

Here the CDR3 DNA reads TGTGCCAGCAGCTTACCCCAGGGAATACAAGAGACCCAGTACTTC. This sequence encodes CASSLPQGIQETQYF. The rearrangement uses TRBV5-4 and TRBJ2-5, with D perhaps matching TRBD1 (5 bases). The germline V gene encodes CDR1 SGHNT and CDR2 YYREEE (reference sequence). The CDR3 is 15 amino acids. Trimming removed 2 bases from V and 2 bases from J, with 13 bases in between.

J is TRBJ1-2 and V is TRBV6-6; 10 positions match TRBD1. The trim removed 2 bases at V and 7 bases at J, leaving 7 bases unmatched. CDR3 length: 15 residues. Germline CDR1 is MNHNY and CDR2 is SVGAGI (reference sequence). The CDR3: CASSYLAGTGVGYTF. The CDR3 nucleotides are TGTGCCAGCAGTTACCTAGCCGGGACAGGGGTTGGCTACACCTTC.

The rearrangement links TRBV15 to TRBJ2-3; 13 bases are a match to TRBD2. The germline CDR1 and CDR2 sequences are LNHNV and YYDKDF (reference sequence). Losses at the gene ends were 6 bases for V and 6 bases for J; bases not matched to a gene: 0. The CDR3 is 13 residues long. The CDR3 DNA follows: TGTGCCACCAGACTAGCGGGAGGGGATACGCAGTATTTT. This codes for CATRLAGGDTQYF.

This clone was seen many times. In the same sample, other DNA sequences code for this CDR3. J is TRBJ1-2 and V is TRBV18, with TRBD1 matching over 8 bases. The CDR3 length is 15 residues. Trimming at V came to 2 bases and at J to 1 base, leaving 3 bases not matched to a gene. Germline V gene data show CDR1 as KGHSH and CDR2 as LQKENI. The CDR3, as DNA: TGTGCCAGCTCACCATTGGACAGGGTTAACTATGGCTACACCTTC. This translates into CASSPLDRVNYGYTF. Looking up the rest from reference TRBV18 and TRBJ1-2 gives the full variable domain: NAGVMQNPRHLVRRRGQEARLRCSPMKGHSHVYWYRQLPEEGLKFMVYLQKENIIDESGMPKERFSAEFPKEGPSILRIQQVVRGDSAAYFCASSPLDRVNYGYTFGSGTRLTVV.

The chain links TRBV6-6 to TRBJ1-2, with 8 bases that match TRBD1. CDR1 MNHNY and CDR2 SVGAGI come from the germline V gene (reference sequence). Trimming cost V 0 bases and J 4 bases; bases outside gene matches: 7. The CDR3 spans 16 residues. The CDR3 is CASSYSNQGAVYGYTF. The DNA of the CDR3 is TGTGCCAGCAGTTACTCGAACCAGGGGGCAGTCTATGGCTACACCTTC.

This clone was counted a single time. The chain employs TRBV5-6 and TRBJ2-1; D is uncertain. Trimming left V 2 bases short and J 4 bases short, with 4 bases between. Germline CDR1 SGHDT, CDR2 YYEEEE. CDR3 length equals 12 residues. The CDR3 reads CASSFTYNEQFF. The CDR3 DNA reads as TGTGCCAGCAGCTTTACGTACAATGAGCAGTTCTTC.

The rearrangement links TRBV2 to TRBJ2-1, with D hard to call. The V end was cut by 3 bases, the J end by 0 bases, with 9 bases between. Germline loops: CDR1 SNHLY, CDR2 FYNNEI. The CDR3 has 15 amino acids. The CDR3 region is CASSESSLSYNEQFF. CDR3 in DNA: TGTGCCAGCAGTGAGAGTAGCCTCTCCTACAATGAGCAGTTCTTC.

The rearrangement links TRBV6-1 to TRBJ1-5; D gene ambiguous. V was cut by 2 bases and J by 0 bases, with 8 bases left in between. The germline V gene encodes CDR1 MNHNS and CDR2 SASEGT. The CDR3 totals 15 residues. The CDR3: CASSERGYSNQPQHF. DNA for the CDR3: TGTGCCAGCAGTGAACGTGGGTATAGCAATCAGCCCCAGCATTTT.

This clone has only a few counts. The chain links TRBV2 to TRBJ2-7, with a weak D call TRBD2 (6 bases). CDR3 length: 14 residues. The ends were cut back, 7 bases at V and 4 bases at J, with 17 bases in the middle. Germline CDR1 SNHLY, CDR2 FYNNEI. The CDR3 DNA sequence: TGTGCCAGCATTCGGGGGTTGGAAGCGTACGAGCAGTACTTC. This codes for CASIRGLEAYEQYF.

In its sample, this clone was seen a few times. The rearrangement uses TRBV7-9 and TRBJ1-1; D not resolved. Germline V gene lookup returns CDR1 SEHNR and CDR2 FQNEAQ (reference sequence). V was cut by 0 bases and J by 1 base, with 6 bases left in between. The CDR3 has 14 amino acids. The CDR3 is CASSLAGPNTEAFF. Here the CDR3 DNA reads TGTGCCAGCAGCTTAGCCGGACCGAACACTGAAGCTTTCTTT.

The chain couples TRBV6-5 to TRBJ1-1; a weak D match, TRBD1 (5 bases). The CDR3 sequence is 13 residues long. Trimming shortened V by 5 bases and J by 10 bases, and 17 bases separated the two germline ends. CDR1 MNHEY and CDR2 SVGAGI come from the germline V gene. This CDR3 reads CASSQGIRTLAFF. CDR3 coding DNA: TGTGCCAGCAGTCAGGGAATCCGAACTCTAGCTTTCTTT.

This clone was counted a single time. V and J are TRBV11-2 and TRBJ2-3; D may be TRBD1 (5 bases). Trimming took off 2 bases at V and 2 bases at J, with 8 bases between the two ends. The germline V gene has CDR1 SGHAT and CDR2 FQNNGV. CDR3 size: 14 residues. The DNA for the CDR3 is TGTGCCAGCAGCTTACAGGGATCCACAGATACGCAGTATTTT. As protein: CASSLQGSTDTQYF.

V is TRBV7-3 and J is TRBJ2-1, with D possibly matching TRBD1 (5 bases). Trimming removed 5 bases at V and 9 bases at J, with 20 bases between. The CDR3 has 15 amino acids. In germline, CDR1 is SGHTA, CDR2 FQGTGA. CDR3 DNA sequence: TGTGCCAGCAGCGATGGGGCAGCCATTGTGGGTGAGCAGTTCTTC. Translating gives CASSDGAAIVGEQFF.

The chain couples TRBV5-1 to TRBJ2-2; D possibly corresponds to TRBD1 (5 bases). The V gene lost 2 bases and the J gene lost 3 bases, with 8 bases spanning the gap. CDR1 and CDR2 (germline): SGHRS, YFSETQ. This CDR3 spans 14 amino acids. The CDR3 DNA reads as TGCGCCAGCAGCTTTGGGGCGGACACCGGGGAGCTGTTTTTT. Protein sequence: CASSFGADTGELFF.

This clone was observed a handful of times. CDR3: CASSTDVVWGRQRTEAFF. DNA of the CDR3: TGTGCCAGCAGCACTGACGTAGTGTGGGGCCGGCAACGAACTGAAGCTTTCTTT. V usage is TRBV13 and J usage is TRBJ1-1, with TRBD1 as a possible D gene (5 bases). The CDR3 has 18 amino acids. CDR1 and CDR2 (germline): PRHDT, FYEKMQ (reference sequence). Trimming pared 5 bases from V and 5 bases from J, leaving 27 bases between.

The gene calls are TRBV5-1 and TRBJ1-4, with D possibly matching TRBD1 (6 bases). This CDR3 spans 16 amino acids. CDR1 is SGHRS and CDR2 is YFSETQ in the germline V gene. Trimming took 4 bases from V and 1 from J, leaving 14 bases between them. The CDR3 loop reads CASSVGGWITNEKLFF. CDR3 bases: TGCGCCAGCAGCGTAGGGGGGTGGATAACTAATGAAAAACTGTTTTTT.

The CDR3 sequence: CASRAGQGPEAFF. The CDR3 DNA reads as TGTGCCAGCAGGGCGGGGCAGGGTCCTGAAGCTTTCTTT. The V call is TRBV7-9, the J call TRBJ1-1, with D possibly being TRBD1 (5 bases). Germline V gene sequence: CDR1 SEHNR, CDR2 FQNEAQ (reference sequence). The CDR3 extends over 13 amino acids. The V end was cut by 6 bases, the J end by 6 bases, with 14 bases between.

The rearrangement uses TRBV18 and TRBJ1-4, with D possibly TRBD1 on 5 matching bases. The CDR3 spans 16 residues. Germline CDR1 reads KGHSH; CDR2 reads LQKENI. V lost 4 bases to trimming and J lost 3 bases, with 15 bases between them. The CDR3: CASSQGTPGPNEKLFF. As DNA, the CDR3 is TGTGCCAGCTCACAAGGGACCCCCGGTCCTAATGAAAAACTGTTTTTT.

This clone has only a few counts. The rearrangement joins TRBV5-1 to TRBJ1-3, with D possibly TRBD1 on 5 matching bases. Germline CDR1 reads SGHRS; CDR2 reads YFSETQ. The CDR3 is made up of 16 amino acids. V was shortened by 4 bases and J by 3 bases, with 17 bases between the two germline ends. The chain's CDR3 is CASSPGTHIGGNTIYF. Written as DNA, the CDR3 is TGCGCCAGCAGCCCAGGGACGCACATAGGTGGAAACACCATATATTTT.

V and J are TRBV9 and TRBJ2-2; no clear D gene. There are 16 residues in the CDR3. Germline lookup yields CDR1 SGDLS and CDR2 YYNGEE. Trimming took 1 base from V and 2 from J, leaving 12 bases between them. The CDR3 protein is CASSVSSDPNTGELFF. CDR3 nucleotides: TGTGCCAGCAGCGTATCAAGCGACCCAAACACCGGGGAGCTGTTTTTT. The variable domain in full, with the rest retrieved from reference TRBV9 and TRBJ2-2, is DSGVTQTPKHLITATGQRVTLRCSPRSGDLSVYWYQQSLDQGLQFLIQYYNGEERAKGNILERFSAQQFPDLHSELNLSSLELGDSALYFCASSVSSDPNTGELFFGEGSRLTVL.